This paragraph reports one T cell receptor (beta chain). TCRbeta library construction was performed incorporating unique molecular identifiers. From the PCR reads, TCRdb called clonotypes with MiXCR, one entry per CDR3 protein. The sample lists around 600,000 distinct CDR3 sequences, over 15% seen once, with around 0.96% in the top ten. These data are taken from a study of T-cell reconstitution after alpha-beta-depleted transplantation in children. Germline values: CDR1 DFQATT, CDR2 SNEGSKA (reference sequence). V lost 3 bases to trimming and J lost 2 bases; unmatched junction nucleotides: 13. The CDR3 has 18 residues.

J is TRBJ2-4 and V is TRBV20-1; 10 nucleotides line up with TRBD1. The receptor's source is a human donor who donated a stem cell graft to a child with acute myeloid leukemia. The input for sequencing was PBMCs from the stem cell graft donor, taken from the stem cell graft. The chain's CDR3 is CSASPAGQGPGSKNIQYF. DNA of the CDR3: TGCAGTGCTAGTCCCGCGGGACAGGGGCCGGGGTCCAAAAACATTCAGTACTTC.